Given below is one T cell receptor beta chain in context. Generated by immunoSEQ multiplex PCR, the TCRdb table keeps only in-frame clones and is missing some. This sample has around 78,000 clones, with about nine tenths found just once. The data stem from a study of T cell responses to AZD1222 COVID-19 vaccine. V was shortened by 7 bases and J by 3 bases, with 16 bases between the two germline ends. Germline CDR1 and CDR2: MNHEY and SVGAGI. The CDR3 covers 14 residues. The source material was peripheral blood, sampled 28 days after the second AZD1222 dose. The sequence was obtained from an adult who received the AZD1222 COVID-19 vaccine. The chain employs TRBV6-5 and TRBJ2-7; D is unresolved. The CDR3 DNA is TGTGCCAGCAACCAGCGACTTGCCTACTACGAGCAGTACTTC. This sequence encodes CASNQRLAYYEQYF.